The rows below give T cell receptor beta chains drawn from one sample of a study of cytomegalovirus exposure and HLA in healthy donors. Only in-frame clones appear in the TCRdb table, and some are missing; sequencing was by immunoSEQ multiplex PCR. The sample lists 120,000 to 150,000 clones; almost 85% were seen once. What was sequenced was PBMCs. Receptors originate from a woman in her 30s in good health and CMV-seronegative. Both conserved end residues are part of each CDR3. D genes are given only for firm matches. Not every row has a clone size; where given, it reads once, few, many or a size class.

clone size: once
D gene: TRBD2
J gene: TRBJ2-1
V gene: TRBV6-5
CDR3 DNA: TGTGCCAGCAGTCCAGGGACTAGCGGGGTCTTGGGGCAGTTCTTC
CDR3 protein: CASSPGTSGVLGQFF

clone size: .
D gene: .
J gene: TRBJ2-3
V gene: TRBV30
CDR3 DNA: TGTGCCGGGGGGGGCATGGCGGGCGCAGATACGCAGTATTTT
CDR3 protein: CAGGGMAGADTQYF

clone size: .
D gene: .
J gene: TRBJ1-1
V gene: TRBV5-1
CDR3 DNA: TGCGCCAGCAGCTTAGGGGTCACTGAAGCTTTCTTT
CDR3 protein: CASSLGVTEAFF

clone size: .
D gene: .
J gene: TRBJ1-6
V gene: TRBV5-1
CDR3 DNA: TGCGCCAGCAGCTTGGTTTCAGGGAATTCACCCCTCCACTTT
CDR3 protein: CASSLVSGNSPLHF

clone size: .
D gene: TRBD2
J gene: TRBJ2-5
V gene: TRBV5-1
CDR3 DNA: TGCGCCAGCAGCCTGTTGACTAGCGGTGGGTGGGAGACCCAGTACTTC
CDR3 protein: CASSLLTSGGWETQYF

clone size: .
D gene: TRBD2
J gene: TRBJ2-1
V gene: TRBV27
CDR3 DNA: TGTGCCAGCAGTTTATCGCTAGCGGACTCCTACAATGAGCAGTTCTTC
CDR3 protein: CASSLSLADSYNEQFF

clone size: .
D gene: .
J gene: TRBJ2-3
V gene: TRBV5-1
CDR3 DNA: TGCGCCAGCAGTCCCGGAGATACGCAGTATTTT
CDR3 protein: CASSPGDTQYF

clone size: .
D gene: TRBD1
J gene: TRBJ1-1
V gene: TRBV7-6
CDR3 DNA: TGTGCCAGCAGCTTAAGACTTACAGGGGAAGGTAACACTGAAGCTTTCTTT
CDR3 protein: CASSLRLTGEGNTEAFF

clone size: .
D gene: TRBD1
J gene: TRBJ1-3
V gene: TRBV13
CDR3 DNA: TGTGCCAGCAGCTTATCCGGGACAGGGACGGGAAACACCATATATTTT
CDR3 protein: CASSLSGTGTGNTIYF

clone size: .
D gene: .
J gene: TRBJ2-7
V gene: TRBV6-6
CDR3 DNA: TGTGCCAGCAGTCCAGGGGCGGGCAGGTACTCCTACGAGCAGTACTTC
CDR3 protein: CASSPGAGRYSYEQYF

clone size: .
D gene: TRBD1
J gene: TRBJ1-4
V gene: TRBV19
CDR3 DNA: TGTGCCAGTAGTATAATCTTGGGACAGGGTCATGAAAAACTGTTTTTT
CDR3 protein: CASSIILGQGHEKLFF

clone size: .
D gene: .
J gene: TRBJ1-6
V gene: TRBV7-3
CDR3 DNA: TGTGCCAGCAGCTCCCCTCTCGGGGGGGTCCACTTT
CDR3 protein: CASSSPLGGVHF

clone size: .
D gene: TRBD1
J gene: TRBJ2-7
V gene: TRBV6-1
CDR3 DNA: TGTGCCAGCAGGCAGGGGGCCACCTACGAGCAGTACTTC
CDR3 protein: CASRQGATYEQYF

clone size: once
D gene: .
J gene: TRBJ2-6
V gene: TRBV19
CDR3 DNA: TGTGCCAGTAGTGTAGACAGGGCGGGGACCGGGGCCAACGTCCTGACTTTC
CDR3 protein: CASSVDRAGTGANVLTF

clone size: .
D gene: TRBD1
J gene: TRBJ1-2
V gene: TRBV4-1
CDR3 DNA: TGCGCCAGCAGCCGAGTCTGGGGTTCCCCGGACAGGGGAAATGGCTACACCTTC
CDR3 protein: CASSRVWGSPDRGNGYTF

clone size: .
D gene: .
J gene: TRBJ2-3
V gene: TRBV7-3
CDR3 DNA: TGTGCCAGCAGCGTAGACAGCGGGACGCAGTATTTT
CDR3 protein: CASSVDSGTQYF

clone size: .
D gene: .
J gene: TRBJ1-1
V gene: TRBV4-2
CDR3 DNA: TGTGCCAGCAGCCTCAGGCCGAACACTGAAGCTTTCTTT
CDR3 protein: CASSLRPNTEAFF

clone size: .
D gene: .
J gene: TRBJ2-1
V gene: TRBV19
CDR3 DNA: TGTGCCAGTAGAGGAGAGAGTGAGCAGTTCTTC
CDR3 protein: CASRGESEQFF

clone size: once
D gene: TRBD2
J gene: TRBJ2-3
V gene: TRBV11-3
CDR3 DNA: TGTGCCAGCAGCTCTAGCGGGGGGGCGGATACGCAGTATTTT
CDR3 protein: CASSSSGGADTQYF

clone size: .
D gene: .
J gene: TRBJ1-1
V gene: TRBV28
CDR3 DNA: TGTGCCAGCATCCAGAACCAGAATCGGGGTGGGGTTACAGCTTTCTTT
CDR3 protein: CASIQNQNRGGVTAFF

clone size: .
D gene: TRBD1
J gene: TRBJ2-3
V gene: TRBV19
CDR3 DNA: TGTGCCAGTAGTGTAGACAGGGTAGGCACAGATACGCAGTATTTT
CDR3 protein: CASSVDRVGTDTQYF

clone size: .
D gene: .
J gene: TRBJ1-5
V gene: TRBV19
CDR3 DNA: TGTGCCAGTAGTATTGGTGGGAGAAGATTACATAGCAATCAGCCCCAGCATTTT
CDR3 protein: CASSIGGRRLHSNQPQHF

clone size: .
D gene: .
J gene: TRBJ2-3
V gene: TRBV15
CDR3 DNA: TGTGCCACCAGCAGAGATAGGGGGGGGCATACAGATACGCAGTATTTT
CDR3 protein: CATSRDRGGHTDTQYF

clone size: .
D gene: .
J gene: TRBJ2-5
V gene: TRBV11-2
CDR3 DNA: TGTGCCAGCAGCTACGGACAGCAAGAGACCCAGTACTTC
CDR3 protein: CASSYGQQETQYF

clone size: few
D gene: .
J gene: TRBJ2-7
V gene: TRBV6-6
CDR3 DNA: TGTGCCAGCAGAGGAGCCCTATCCTACGAGCAGTACTTC
CDR3 protein: CASRGALSYEQYF